The present T cell receptor beta chain was sequenced within a study of T cell changes during pregnancy in multiple sclerosis (dated by TCRdb to 2018 to 2020). With respect to the entire study: In women with multiple sclerosis, the researchers looked at how the T cell repertoire shifted as pregnancy progressed.

The receptor library was made with the immunoSEQ multiplex PCR assay. Not all clones reach the TCRdb copy of this immuneACCESS table, which keeps in-frame sequences only. Checked studies attribute under half of the gap to unresolved V genes and leave the rest unexplained. The sample data list around 48,000 clones, and 90% of these were observed just once. The top ten hold roughly 3.2% of the sample. On this clone itself: What this receptor recognizes is not known. No per-base quality is available; no much larger clone lies one base away.

Relative to germline, V is 0 bases shorter and J is 5 bases shorter, with 7 bases between their ends. Taken from the germline V gene, the CDR1 and CDR2 loops are SQVTM and ANQGSEA. The CDR3 measures 12 amino acids from cysteine to phenylalanine. Left in the record is the CDR3 DNA by itself, 36 bases read in frame from the first base. Here the sequenced sample was CD8+ T cells from peripheral blood mononuclear cells, taken before pregnancy. The sequence derives from a female donor with multiple sclerosis, enrolled in a pregnancy study. Recombination joined TRBV29-1 with TRBJ1-2, with the D gene uncertain. The bases read TGCAGCGTTGAAGATCTCCGGTATGGCTACACCTTC. Translated, this is CSVEDLRYGYTF.